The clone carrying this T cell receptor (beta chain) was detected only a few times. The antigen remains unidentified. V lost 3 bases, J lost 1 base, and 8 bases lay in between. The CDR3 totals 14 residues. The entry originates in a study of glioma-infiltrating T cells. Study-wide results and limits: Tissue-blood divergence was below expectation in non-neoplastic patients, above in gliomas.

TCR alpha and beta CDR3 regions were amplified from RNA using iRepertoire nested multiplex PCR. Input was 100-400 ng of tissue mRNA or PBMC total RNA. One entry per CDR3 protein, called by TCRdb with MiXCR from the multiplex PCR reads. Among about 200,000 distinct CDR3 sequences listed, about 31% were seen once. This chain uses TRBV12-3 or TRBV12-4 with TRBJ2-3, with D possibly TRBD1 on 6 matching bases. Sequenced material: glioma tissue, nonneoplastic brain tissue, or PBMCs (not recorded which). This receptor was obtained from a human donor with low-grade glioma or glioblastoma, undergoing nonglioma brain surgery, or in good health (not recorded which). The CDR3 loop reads CASSLDSRTDTQYF. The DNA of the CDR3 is TGTGCCAGCAGTTTGGACAGCCGCACAGATACGCAGTATTTT.